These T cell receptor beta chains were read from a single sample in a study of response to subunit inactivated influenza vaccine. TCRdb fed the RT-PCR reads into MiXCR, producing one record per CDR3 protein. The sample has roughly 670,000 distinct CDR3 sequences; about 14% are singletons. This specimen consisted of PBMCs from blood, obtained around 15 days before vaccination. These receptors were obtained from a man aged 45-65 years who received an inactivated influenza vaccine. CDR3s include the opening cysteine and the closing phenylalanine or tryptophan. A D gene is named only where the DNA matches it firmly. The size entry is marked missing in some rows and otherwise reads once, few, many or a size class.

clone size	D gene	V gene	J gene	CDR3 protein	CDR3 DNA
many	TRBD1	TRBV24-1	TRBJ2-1	CATSDFTGTGDNEQFF	TGTGCCACCAGTGACTTTACCGGGACAGGAGACAATGAGCAGTTCTTC
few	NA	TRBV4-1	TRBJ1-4	CASSLRGGMDEKLFF	TGCGCCAGCAGCCTAAGAGGGGGGATGGATGAAAAACTGTTTTTT
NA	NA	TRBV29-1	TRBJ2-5	CSVAPDSLQETQYF	TGCAGCGTTGCTCCTGACAGCCTCCAAGAGACCCAGTACTTC
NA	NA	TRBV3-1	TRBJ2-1	CASSQEGTSSYNEQFF	TGCGCCAGCAGCCAAGAAGGAACGAGCTCCTACAATGAGCAGTTCTTC
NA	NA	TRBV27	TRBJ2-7	CASRLITGVGEQYF	TGTGCCAGCAGGCTTATAACGGGCGTGGGGGAGCAGTACTTC
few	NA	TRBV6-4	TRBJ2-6	CASSEFSGANVLTF	TGTGCCAGCAGTGAGTTCTCTGGGGCCAACGTCCTGACTTTC
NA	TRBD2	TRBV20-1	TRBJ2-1	CSASPLLLAGGRDEQFF	TGCAGTGCTAGTCCCCTCCTACTAGCGGGGGGCCGTGATGAGCAGTTCTTC
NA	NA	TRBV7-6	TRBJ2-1	CASSLFGGLFNEQFF	TGTGCCAGCAGCTTGTTCGGAGGCCTCTTCAATGAGCAGTTCTTC
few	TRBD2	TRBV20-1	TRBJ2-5	CSAMDWTSGSETQYF	TGCAGTGCAATGGACTGGACTAGCGGGAGTGAGACCCAGTACTTC
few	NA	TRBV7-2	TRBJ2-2	CASSSRSQGNTGELFF	TGTGCCAGCAGCTCCCGCAGCCAGGGGAACACCGGGGAGCTGTTTTTT
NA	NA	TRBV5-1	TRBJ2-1	CATHSGISYLGEQFF	TGCGCCACTCATTCGGGGATATCATACCTCGGTGAGCAGTTCTTC
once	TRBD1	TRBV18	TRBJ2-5	CASSPRQGAGETQYF	TGTGCCAGCTCGCCGCGGCAGGGGGCGGGAGAGACCCAGTACTTC
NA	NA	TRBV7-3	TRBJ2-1	CASSLGGGHYSYNEQFF	TGTGCCAGCAGCTTAGGAGGGGGCCACTACTCCTACAATGAGCAGTTCTTC
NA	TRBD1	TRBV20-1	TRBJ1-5	CSAETGGNSNQPQHF	TGCAGTGCAGAGACAGGGGGGAATAGCAATCAGCCCCAGCATTTT
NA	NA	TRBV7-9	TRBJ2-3	CASSSHRASTDTQYF	TGTGCCAGCAGCTCACACAGAGCCTCCACAGATACGCAGTATTTT
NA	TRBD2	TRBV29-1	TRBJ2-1	CSASGTSGRYEQFF	TGCAGCGCATCCGGGACTAGCGGGAGATATGAGCAGTTCTTC
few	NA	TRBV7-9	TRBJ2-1	CASSLGVALFF	TGTGCCAGCAGCTTGGGGGTAGCATTGTTCTTC
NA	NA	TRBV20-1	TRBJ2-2	CSAALRRRRFGELFF	TGCAGTGCCGCCCTTAGGAGACGGCGATTCGGGGAGCTGTTTTTT
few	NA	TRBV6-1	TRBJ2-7	CASSEVREQYF	TGTGCCAGCAGTGAAGTTCGGGAGCAGTACTTC
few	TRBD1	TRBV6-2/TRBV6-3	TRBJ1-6	CASSPTGAGNSPLHF	TGTGCCAGCAGTCCCACAGGGGCTGGTAATTCACCCCTCCACTTT
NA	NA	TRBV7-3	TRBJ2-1	CASSPSAGNNEQFF	TGTGCCAGCAGCCCTTCGGCGGGCAACAATGAGCAGTTCTTC
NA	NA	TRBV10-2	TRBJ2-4	CASSDVGGIAKNIQYF	TGCGCCAGCAGTGACGTAGGGGGGATAGCCAAAAACATTCAGTACTTC
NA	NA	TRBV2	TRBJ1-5	CASSDQQPNQPQHF	TGTGCCAGCAGTGATCAGCAGCCTAATCAGCCCCAGCATTTT
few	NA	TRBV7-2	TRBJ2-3	CASSFLGTDTQYF	TGTGCCAGCAGCTTTTTGGGCACAGATACGCAGTATTTT
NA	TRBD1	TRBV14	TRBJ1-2	CASSQEGGTVTFYGYTF	TGTGCCAGCAGCCAAGAAGGGGGGACAGTCACCTTCTATGGCTACACCTTC
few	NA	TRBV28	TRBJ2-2	CASSHPSGKVYTGELFF	TGTGCCAGCAGTCACCCCAGTGGGAAAGTTTACACCGGGGAGCTGTTTTTT
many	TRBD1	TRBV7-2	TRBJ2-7	CASSDTRTGGGYEQYF	TGTGCCAGCAGCGACACGCGGACAGGGGGCGGCTACGAGCAGTACTTC
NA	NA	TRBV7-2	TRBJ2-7	CASSLAPNHSPEQYF	TGTGCCAGCAGCTTAGCCCCAAACCACAGCCCCGAGCAGTACTTC
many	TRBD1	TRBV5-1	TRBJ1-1	CASSLQGPGNTEAFF	TGCGCCAGCAGCTTACAGGGGCCTGGGAACACTGAAGCTTTCTTT
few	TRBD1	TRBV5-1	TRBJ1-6	CASSPGQGLGSYNSPLHF	TGCGCCAGCAGCCCTGGACAGGGGCTCGGTTCCTATAATTCACCCCTCCACTTT
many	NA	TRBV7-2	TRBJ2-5	CASSLGSAETQYF	TGTGCCAGCAGCTTAGGGTCGGCGGAGACCCAGTACTTC
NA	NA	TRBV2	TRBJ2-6	CASSTLTGVAGANVLTF	TGTGCCAGCAGTACCCTTACGGGAGTGGCTGGGGCCAACGTCCTGACTTTC
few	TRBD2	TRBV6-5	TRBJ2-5	CASSYGTSGRYQETQYF	TGTGCCAGCAGTTACGGGACTAGCGGCCGGTACCAAGAGACCCAGTACTTC
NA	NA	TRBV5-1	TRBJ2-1	CASSRTDYNEQFF	TGCGCCAGCAGCAGGACGGACTACAATGAGCAGTTCTTC
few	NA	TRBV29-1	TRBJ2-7	CSVESGAGVEQYF	TGCAGCGTTGAATCAGGGGCAGGGGTCGAGCAGTACTTC
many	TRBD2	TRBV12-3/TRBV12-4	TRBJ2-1	CASSKEGLAGAEQFF	TGTGCCAGCAGCAAAGAAGGACTAGCGGGCGCTGAGCAGTTCTTC
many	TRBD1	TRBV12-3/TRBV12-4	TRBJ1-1	CASSLTGGDTEAFF	TGTGCCAGCAGTTTAACAGGGGGGGACACTGAAGCTTTCTTT
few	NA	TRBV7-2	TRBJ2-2	CASSQRIGAQNTGELFF	TGTGCCAGCAGCCAGAGGATAGGGGCGCAGAACACCGGGGAGCTGTTTTTT